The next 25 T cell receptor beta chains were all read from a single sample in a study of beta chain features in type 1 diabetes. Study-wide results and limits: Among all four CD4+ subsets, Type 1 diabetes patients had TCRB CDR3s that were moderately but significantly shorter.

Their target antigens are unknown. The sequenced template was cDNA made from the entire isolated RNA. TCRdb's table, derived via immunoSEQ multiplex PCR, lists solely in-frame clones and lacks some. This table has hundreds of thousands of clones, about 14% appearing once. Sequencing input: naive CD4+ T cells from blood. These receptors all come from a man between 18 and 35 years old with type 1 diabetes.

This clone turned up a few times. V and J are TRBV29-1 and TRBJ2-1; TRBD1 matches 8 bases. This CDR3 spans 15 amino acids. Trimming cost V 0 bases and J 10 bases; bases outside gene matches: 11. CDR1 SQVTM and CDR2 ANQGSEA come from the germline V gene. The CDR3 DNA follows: TGCAGCGTTGAAGATCGAGGGACAGGAGGAGAAGAGCAGTTCTTC. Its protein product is CSVEDRGTGGEEQFF.

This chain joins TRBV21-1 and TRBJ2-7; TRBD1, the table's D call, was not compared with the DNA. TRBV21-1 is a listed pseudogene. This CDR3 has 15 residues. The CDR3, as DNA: TGTGCCAGCAGAGCTCATAACAGGTTTTCCTACGAGCAGTACTTC. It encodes CASRAHNRFSYEQYF.

The CDR3 here is CAISTGTGTYEQYF. As DNA, the CDR3 is TGTGCCATCAGTACCGGGACTGGGACCTACGAGCAGTACTTC. The chain uses TRBV10-3 and TRBJ2-7; D may be TRBD2 (6 bases). The germline CDR1 and CDR2 sequences are ENHRY and SYGVKD. CDR3 length: 14 residues. Trimming removed 5 bases at V and 2 bases at J, with 13 bases between.

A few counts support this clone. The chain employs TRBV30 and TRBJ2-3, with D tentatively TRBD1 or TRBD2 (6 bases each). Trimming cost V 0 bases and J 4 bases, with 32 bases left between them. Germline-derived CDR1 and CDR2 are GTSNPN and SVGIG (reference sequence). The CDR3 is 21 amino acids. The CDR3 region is CAWSVPRGPNRGVRVADTQYF. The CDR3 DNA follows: TGTGCCTGGAGTGTACCTCGGGGGCCTAATCGAGGCGTCAGGGTCGCAGATACGCAGTATTTT.

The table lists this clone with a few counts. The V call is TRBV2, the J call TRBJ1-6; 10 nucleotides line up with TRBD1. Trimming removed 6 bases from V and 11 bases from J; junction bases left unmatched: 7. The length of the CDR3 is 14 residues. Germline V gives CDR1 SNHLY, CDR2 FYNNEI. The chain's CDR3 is CASSKDRGQTPLHF. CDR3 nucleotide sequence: TGTGCCAGCAGCAAAGACAGGGGGCAGACACCCCTCCACTTT.

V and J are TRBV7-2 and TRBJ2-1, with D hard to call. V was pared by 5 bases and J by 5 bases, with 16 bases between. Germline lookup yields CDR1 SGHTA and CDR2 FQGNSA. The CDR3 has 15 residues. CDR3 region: CASSRAWSPDNEQFF. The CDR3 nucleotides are TGTGCCAGCAGCCGGGCGTGGAGTCCCGACAATGAGCAGTTCTTC.

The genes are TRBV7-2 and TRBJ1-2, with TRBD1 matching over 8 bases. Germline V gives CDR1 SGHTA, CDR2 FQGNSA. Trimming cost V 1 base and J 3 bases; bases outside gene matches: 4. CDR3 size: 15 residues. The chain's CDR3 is CASSLVLTGDYGYTF. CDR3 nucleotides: TGTGCCAGCAGCTTAGTCTTGACAGGGGACTATGGCTACACCTTC.

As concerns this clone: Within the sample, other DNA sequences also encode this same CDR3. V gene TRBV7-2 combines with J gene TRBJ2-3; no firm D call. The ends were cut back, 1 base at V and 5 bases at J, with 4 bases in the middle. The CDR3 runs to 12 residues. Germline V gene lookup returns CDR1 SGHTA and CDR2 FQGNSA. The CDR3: CASSLVRDTQYF. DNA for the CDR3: TGTGCCAGCAGCTTAGTGAGAGATACGCAGTATTTT. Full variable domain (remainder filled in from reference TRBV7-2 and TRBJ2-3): GAGVSQSPSNKVTEKGKDVELRCDPISGHTALYWYRQSLGQGLEFLIYFQGNSAPDKSGLPSDRFSAERTGGSVSTLTIQRTQQEDSAVYLCASSLVRDTQYFGPGTRLTVL.

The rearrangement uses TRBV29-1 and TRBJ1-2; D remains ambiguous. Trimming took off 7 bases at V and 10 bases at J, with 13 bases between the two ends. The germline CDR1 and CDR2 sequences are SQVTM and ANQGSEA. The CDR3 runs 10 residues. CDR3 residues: CSAQDPFYTF. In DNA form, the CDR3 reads TGCAGCGCTCAAGACCCTTTCTACACCTTC.

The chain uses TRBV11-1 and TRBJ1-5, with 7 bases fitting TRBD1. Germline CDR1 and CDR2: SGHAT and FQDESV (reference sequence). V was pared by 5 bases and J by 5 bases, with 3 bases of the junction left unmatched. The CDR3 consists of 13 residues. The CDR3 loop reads CASSTDRDQPQHF. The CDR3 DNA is TGTGCCAGCAGCACCGACAGGGATCAGCCCCAGCATTTT.

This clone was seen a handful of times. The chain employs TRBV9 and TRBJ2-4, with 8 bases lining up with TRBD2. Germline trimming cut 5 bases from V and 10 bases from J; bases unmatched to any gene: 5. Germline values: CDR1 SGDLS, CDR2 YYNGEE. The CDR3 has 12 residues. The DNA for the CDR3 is TGTGCCAGCAGTCGTACTAGCGGAATTCAGTACTTC. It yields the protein CASSRTSGIQYF.

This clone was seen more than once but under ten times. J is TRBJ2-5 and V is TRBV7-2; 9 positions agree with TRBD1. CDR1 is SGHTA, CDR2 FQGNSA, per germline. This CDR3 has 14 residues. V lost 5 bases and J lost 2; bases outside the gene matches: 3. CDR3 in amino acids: CASSEDRGQETQYF. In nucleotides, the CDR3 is TGTGCCAGCAGCGAAGACAGGGGGCAAGAGACCCAGTACTTC.

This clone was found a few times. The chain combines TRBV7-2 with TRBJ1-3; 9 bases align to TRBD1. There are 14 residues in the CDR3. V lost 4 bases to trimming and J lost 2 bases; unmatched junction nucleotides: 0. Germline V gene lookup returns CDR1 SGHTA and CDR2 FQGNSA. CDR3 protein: CASSWTGAGNTIYF. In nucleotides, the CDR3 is TGTGCCAGCAGCTGGACAGGGGCTGGAAACACCATATATTTT.

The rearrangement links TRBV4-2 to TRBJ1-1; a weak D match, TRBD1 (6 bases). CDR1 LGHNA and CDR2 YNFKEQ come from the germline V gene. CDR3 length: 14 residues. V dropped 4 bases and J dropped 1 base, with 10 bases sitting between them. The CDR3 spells CASSPGAQNTEAFF. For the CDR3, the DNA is TGTGCCAGCAGCCCAGGGGCCCAGAACACTGAAGCTTTCTTT.

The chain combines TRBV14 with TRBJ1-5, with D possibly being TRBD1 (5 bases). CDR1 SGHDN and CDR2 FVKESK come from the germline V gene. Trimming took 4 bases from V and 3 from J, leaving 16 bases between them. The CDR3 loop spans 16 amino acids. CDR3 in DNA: TGTGCCAGCAGCCCCAAAGGTGACAGACTCAATCAGCCCCAGCATTTT. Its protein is CASSPKGDRLNQPQHF.

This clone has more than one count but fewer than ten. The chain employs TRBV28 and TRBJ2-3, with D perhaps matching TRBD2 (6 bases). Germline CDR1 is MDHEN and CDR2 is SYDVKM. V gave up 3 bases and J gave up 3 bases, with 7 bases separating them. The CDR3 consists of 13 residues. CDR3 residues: CASSLEGTDTQYF. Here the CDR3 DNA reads TGTGCCAGCAGTTTGGAGGGGACAGATACGCAGTATTTT.

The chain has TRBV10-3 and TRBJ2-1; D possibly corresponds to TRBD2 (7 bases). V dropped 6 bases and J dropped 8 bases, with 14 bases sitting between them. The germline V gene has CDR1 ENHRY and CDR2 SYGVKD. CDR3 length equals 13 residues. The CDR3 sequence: CAISRGGGDEQFF. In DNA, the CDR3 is TGTGCCATCAGCCGAGGGGGGGGCGATGAGCAGTTCTTC.

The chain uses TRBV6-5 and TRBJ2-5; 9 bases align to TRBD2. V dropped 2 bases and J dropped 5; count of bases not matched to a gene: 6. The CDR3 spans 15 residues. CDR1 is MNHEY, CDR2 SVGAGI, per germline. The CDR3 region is CASSYAGGPWETQYF. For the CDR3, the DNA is TGTGCCAGCAGTTACGCGGGGGGGCCGTGGGAGACCCAGTACTTC.

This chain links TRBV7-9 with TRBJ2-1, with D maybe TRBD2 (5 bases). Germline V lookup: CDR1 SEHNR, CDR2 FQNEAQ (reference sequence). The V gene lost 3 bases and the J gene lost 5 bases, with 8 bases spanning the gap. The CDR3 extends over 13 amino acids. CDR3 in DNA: TGTGCCAGCAGCTTTGGAGGAAACAATGAGCAGTTCTTC. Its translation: CASSFGGNNEQFF.

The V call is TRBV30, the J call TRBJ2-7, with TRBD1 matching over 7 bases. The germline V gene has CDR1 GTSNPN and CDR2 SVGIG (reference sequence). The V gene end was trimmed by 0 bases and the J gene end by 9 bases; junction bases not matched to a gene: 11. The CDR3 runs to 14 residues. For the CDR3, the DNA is TGTGCCTGGAGTGTTACTAACAGGGGAATCAGGCAGTACTTC. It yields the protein CAWSVTNRGIRQYF.

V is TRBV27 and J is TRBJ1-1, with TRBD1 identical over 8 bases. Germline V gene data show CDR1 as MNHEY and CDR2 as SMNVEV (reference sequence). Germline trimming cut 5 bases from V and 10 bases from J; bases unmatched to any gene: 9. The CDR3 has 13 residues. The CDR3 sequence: CASSPITGTGAFF. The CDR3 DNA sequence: TGTGCCAGCAGTCCGATTACCGGGACAGGAGCTTTCTTT.

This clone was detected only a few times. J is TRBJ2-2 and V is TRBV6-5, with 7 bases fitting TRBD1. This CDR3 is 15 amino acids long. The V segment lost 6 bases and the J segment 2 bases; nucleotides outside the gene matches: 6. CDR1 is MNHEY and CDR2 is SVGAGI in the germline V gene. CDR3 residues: CASRRGQLNTGELFF. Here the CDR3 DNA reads TGTGCCAGCAGGAGGGGACAGCTAAACACCGGGGAGCTGTTTTTT.

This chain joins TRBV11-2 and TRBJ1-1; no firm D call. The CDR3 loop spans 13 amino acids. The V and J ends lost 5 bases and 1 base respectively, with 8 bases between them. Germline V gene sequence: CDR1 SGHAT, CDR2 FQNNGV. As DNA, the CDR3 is TGTGCCAGCAGCGCCCGACAGAACACTGAAGCTTTCTTT. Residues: CASSARQNTEAFF.

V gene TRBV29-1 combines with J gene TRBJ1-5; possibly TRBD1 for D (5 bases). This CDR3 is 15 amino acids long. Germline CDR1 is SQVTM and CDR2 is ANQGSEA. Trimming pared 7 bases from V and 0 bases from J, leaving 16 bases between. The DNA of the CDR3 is TGCAGCGAGGAGGGGACGGCTTATAGCAATCAGCCCCAGCATTTT. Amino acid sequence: CSEEGTAYSNQPQHF.

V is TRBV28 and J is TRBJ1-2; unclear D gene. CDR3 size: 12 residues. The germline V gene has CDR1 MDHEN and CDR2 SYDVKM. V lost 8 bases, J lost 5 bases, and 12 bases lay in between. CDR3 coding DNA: TGTGCCAGCGGAGATCCGGGTTATGGCTACACCTTC. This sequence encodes CASGDPGYGYTF.